These 21 T cell receptor beta chains came from one sample sequenced in a study of cytomegalovirus exposure and HLA in healthy donors. PCR used 60 Vbeta primers and 13 Jbeta primers. TCRdb's table, derived via immunoSEQ multiplex PCR, lists solely in-frame clones and lacks some. This table holds around 120,000 clones, 75% to 85% found once. The sequenced material came from PBMCs. The receptors were sampled from a female donor in good health and CMV-seropositive.

The chain links TRBV9 to TRBJ2-2; a weak D match, TRBD2 (5 bases). CDR3 length equals 16 residues. The V end lost 0 bases, the J end lost 2 bases, and 11 bases lay between the germline ends. Germline CDR1 and CDR2: SGDLS and YYNGEE. The CDR3 sequence is CASSVVGDPNTGELFF. In nucleotides, the CDR3 is TGTGCCAGCAGCGTAGTCGGGGATCCAAACACCGGGGAGCTGTTTTTT. Variable domain in full (rest from reference TRBV9 and TRBJ2-2): DSGVTQTPKHLITATGQRVTLRCSPRSGDLSVYWYQQSLDQGLQFLIQYYNGEERAKGNILERFSAQQFPDLHSELNLSSLELGDSALYFCASSVVGDPNTGELFFGEGSRLTVL.

This chain uses TRBV19 with TRBJ2-1; 7 bases align to TRBD2. The CDR3 is 18 amino acids. J was trimmed by 0 bases and V by 1 base; bases with no gene match: 9. The germline CDR1 and CDR2 sequences are LNHDA and SQIVND (reference sequence). The CDR3: CASSIAPRRGSSYNEQFF. For the CDR3, the DNA is TGTGCCAGTAGTATAGCACCTAGGCGGGGGAGCTCCTACAATGAGCAGTTCTTC.

J is TRBJ1-1 and V is TRBV19; D remains unclear. Germline values: CDR1 LNHDA, CDR2 SQIVND (reference sequence). This CDR3 comprises 13 residues. V lost 7 bases and J 0 bases, leaving 9 bases between the germline ends. CDR3 nucleotides: TGTGCCAGTACTAACAGAGTGAACACTGAAGCTTTCTTT. As protein: CASTNRVNTEAFF.

J is TRBJ1-2 and V is TRBV9; D ambiguous. The CDR3 is 13 residues long. Trimming stripped 5 bases from V and 2 bases from J, with 10 bases between. Germline-derived CDR1 and CDR2 are SGDLS and YYNGEE. The CDR3 region is CASSRSMNYGYTF. DNA for the CDR3: TGTGCCAGCAGTAGATCCATGAACTATGGCTACACCTTC.

The chain has TRBV5-1 and TRBJ2-5; possibly TRBD2 for D (7 bases). The germline V gene has CDR1 SGHRS and CDR2 YFSETQ. Trimming pared 5 bases from V and 2 bases from J, leaving 19 bases between. This CDR3 spans 16 amino acids. CDR3 protein: CASSRGGGEEQETQYF. The CDR3 DNA reads TGCGCCAGCAGTCGCGGGGGCGGGGAGGAACAAGAGACCCAGTACTTC. The complete variable domain, with remaining parts taken from reference TRBV5-1 and TRBJ2-5, reads KAGVTQTPRYLIKTRGQQVTLSCSPISGHRSVSWYQQTPGQGLQFLFEYFSETQRNKGNFPGRFSGRQFSNSRSEMNVSTLELGDSALYLCASSRGGGEEQETQYFGPGTRLLVL.

The rearrangement uses TRBV27 and TRBJ1-1; TRBD1 agrees at 8 bases. The trim removed 0 bases at V and 5 bases at J, leaving 5 bases unmatched. CDR3 size: 15 residues. Per germline, CDR1 MNHEY and CDR2 SMNVEV (reference sequence). CDR3 bases: TGTGCCAGCAGTTTATCCACAGGGGGGAAGACTGAAGCTTTCTTT. Translated, it gives CASSLSTGGKTEAFF.

J is TRBJ2-7 and V is TRBV5-1; 7 nucleotides agree with TRBD1. The CDR3 spans 15 residues. Germline CDR1 and CDR2: SGHRS and YFSETQ. V lost 4 bases to trimming and J lost 3 bases; unmatched junction nucleotides: 10. CDR3 region: CASSARQGLDYEQYF. The CDR3 DNA reads TGCGCCAGCAGCGCCCGACAGGGTCTCGACTACGAGCAGTACTTC.

The chain is built from TRBV4-3 and TRBJ2-1; 8 bases match TRBD2. The CDR3 extends over 16 amino acids. V shed 0 bases and J 9 bases; nucleotides not matched to a gene: 10. Germline loops: CDR1 LGHNA, CDR2 YSLEER. Here the CDR3 reads CASSQEHGGAFGEQFF. The CDR3 nucleotides are TGCGCCAGCAGCCAAGAACACGGGGGGGCATTTGGTGAGCAGTTCTTC.

The chain links TRBV7-2 to TRBJ2-7; a weak D match, TRBD1 (5 bases). Germline CDR1 and CDR2: SGHTA and FQGNSA. There are 15 residues in the CDR3. Between the trimmed V and J ends, which lost 1 base and 2 bases, there was a span of 12 bases. CDR3 nucleotide sequence: TGTGCCAGCAGCTTAGGGGGCCGGTTCCCCTACGAGCAGTACTTC. It translates to CASSLGGRFPYEQYF.

The chain uses TRBV19 and TRBJ1-1; 9 nucleotides match TRBD1. CDR1 and CDR2 (germline): LNHDA, SQIVND (reference sequence). V lost 6 bases to trimming and J lost 10 bases; unmatched junction nucleotides: 6. The CDR3 covers 12 residues. The CDR3 DNA reads TGTGCCAGTAGCCGAAGGACAGGGGTAGCTTTCTTT. It translates to CASSRRTGVAFF.

The chain is built from TRBV25-1 and TRBJ1-4; D unresolved. This CDR3 is built from 15 residues. With 3 bases removed from V and 3 bases from J, the gap between germline ends came to 11 bases. Germline-derived CDR1 and CDR2 are MGHDK and SYGVNS. The chain's CDR3 is CASSDRGAANEKLFF. In DNA form, the CDR3 reads TGTGCCAGCAGTGATCGGGGAGCGGCTAATGAAAAACTGTTTTTT.

This sequence joins TRBV2 and TRBJ1-1; 9 bases line up with TRBD1. Germline V gene lookup returns CDR1 SNHLY and CDR2 FYNNEI. This CDR3 region has 16 residues. Trimming at V came to 7 bases and at J to 2 bases, leaving 11 bases not matched to a gene. CDR3 residues: CASISAQGQGNTEAFF. In DNA, the CDR3 is TGTGCCAGCATCTCCGCTCAGGGACAGGGTAACACTGAAGCTTTCTTT.

The V call is TRBV2, the J call TRBJ2-3; no clear D gene. Between the trimmed V and J ends, which lost 3 bases and 1 base, there was a span of 8 bases. The CDR3 loop spans 14 amino acids. CDR1 is SNHLY, CDR2 FYNNEI, per germline. CDR3 sequence: CASSDLLRTDTQYF. In nucleotides, the CDR3 is TGTGCCAGCAGTGATCTCCTTCGCACAGATACGCAGTATTTT.

The chain is built from TRBV5-1 and TRBJ2-7, with D possibly TRBD2 on 6 matching bases. Trimming pared 1 base from V and 5 bases from J, leaving 16 bases between. This CDR3 is 15 amino acids long. The germline V gene encodes CDR1 SGHRS and CDR2 YFSETQ. DNA for the CDR3: TGCGCCAGCAGCTTGATGGGACTCCCCGCCCACGAGCAGTACTTC. Its protein product is CASSLMGLPAHEQYF.

This clone was recorded a few times. The chain uses TRBV19 and TRBJ1-2; 9 bases line up with TRBD1. The trim removed 5 bases at V and 5 bases at J, leaving 6 bases unmatched. In germline, CDR1 is LNHDA, CDR2 SQIVND (reference sequence). There are 14 residues in the CDR3. CDR3 protein: CASSVIQGAYGYTF. The CDR3 bases are TGTGCCAGTAGTGTCATACAGGGGGCGTATGGCTACACCTTC.

This rearrangement joins TRBV30 to TRBJ1-1, with D possibly matching TRBD1 (5 bases). Germline V gene sequence: CDR1 GTSNPN, CDR2 SVGIG (reference sequence). The CDR3 covers 11 residues. The V end was cut by 4 bases, the J end by 8 bases, with 11 bases between. CDR3 sequence: CAWNPRGEAFF. The DNA for the CDR3 is TGTGCCTGGAACCCCCGGGGGGAAGCTTTCTTT.

The chain links TRBV4-2 to TRBJ1-1, with unresolved D. CDR1 and CDR2 from the germline V gene are LGHNA and YNFKEQ. The CDR3 consists of 16 residues. Trimming took 0 bases from V and 0 from J, leaving 11 bases between them. CDR3 sequence (DNA): TGTGCCAGCAGCCAAGATTGGAGGAGGTTGAACACTGAAGCTTTCTTT. Translation gives CASSQDWRRLNTEAFF.

This clone was seen once. The chain couples TRBV6-7 to TRBJ2-2; possible D gene TRBD2, 6 bases. TRBV6-7 is an open reading frame whose function is uncertain. V gave up 7 bases and J gave up 4 bases, with 16 bases separating them. The CDR3 contains 15 residues. The CDR3 DNA sequence: TGTGCCAGCACCCCGGGGCGGGGTGGCACCGGGGAGCTGTTTTTT. Protein: CASTPGRGGTGELFF.

The chain employs TRBV4-1 and TRBJ2-3; 9 bases match TRBD2. The V gene's germline CDR1 is MGHRA and CDR2 YSYEKL. The CDR3 totals 16 residues. Trimming took 1 base from V and 6 from J; bases not matched to a gene: 8. DNA of the CDR3: TGCGCCAGCAGCCAAGGTCGAGGACTAGCGATTGATACGCAGTATTTT. This translates into CASSQGRGLAIDTQYF.

About this clone itself: The same CDR3 also results from other DNA sequences found in this sample. This rearrangement joins TRBV7-2 to TRBJ1-2; 7 bases align to TRBD1. The CDR3 extends over 13 amino acids. Germline CDR1 and CDR2: SGHTA and FQGNSA. Trimming removed 6 bases from V and 2 bases from J; junction bases left unmatched: 3. The CDR3 coding sequence is TGTGCCAGCAGTCCGGACAGGAACTATGGCTACACCTTC. Protein: CASSPDRNYGYTF.

This chain connects TRBV4-3 to TRBJ1-2, with TRBD1 matching 7 bases. Looked up from germline, CDR1 is LGHNA and CDR2 is YSLEER. The CDR3 runs 15 residues. J lost 4 bases, V lost 1 base, and 6 bases had no gene match. The CDR3 DNA reads as TGCGCCAGCAGCCAAGGCGCTGCAGGGGGCTATGGCTACACCTTC. Protein sequence: CASSQGAAGGYGYTF.